These 4 T cell receptor beta chains were all obtained from the same sample, sequenced in a study of blood T cell repertoires in COVID-19 (dated by TCRdb to the early 2020s). The library came from the immunoSEQ multiplex PCR assay. TCRdb mirrors the immuneACCESS table, restricted to in-frame sequences. Some clones are absent from its copies; in checked studies, under half trace to an unresolved V gene, and the reason for the others is unknown. The sample table holds 150,000 to 200,000 clones, of which roughly 84% were seen once. The ten largest clones add up to 5.5% to 8% of the sample. The sequenced sample consisted of peripheral blood. These receptors were taken from an elderly man with COVID-19, enrolled during active disease.

This clone was seen a handful of times. This chain uses TRBV5-1 with TRBJ2-1; 8 nucleotides line up with TRBD2. The germline V gene encodes CDR1 SGHRS and CDR2 YFSETQ. The CDR3 spans 14 residues. Trimming cost V 1 base and J 5 bases; bases outside gene matches: 2. Here the CDR3 reads CASSLTSGHNEQFF. In DNA form, the CDR3 reads TGCGCCAGCAGCTTGACTAGCGGCCACAATGAGCAGTTCTTC.

V gene TRBV11-3 combines with J gene TRBJ2-5; no reliable D call. CDR1 and CDR2 from the germline V gene are SGHNT and YENEEA. V was cut by 4 bases and J by 6 bases, with 15 bases left in between. CDR3 size: 14 residues. The CDR3, as DNA: TGTGCCAGCAGCTCTGAGACATTCCGGAAGACCCAGTACTTC. It encodes CASSSETFRKTQYF.

In this sample, this clone turned up a few times. J is TRBJ1-5 and V is TRBV7-6, with TRBD1 matching over 9 bases. CDR3 length equals 19 residues. The junction had 14 bases not matched to a gene; V was cut back by 5 bases and J by 0 bases. Germline V gene sequence: CDR1 SGHVS, CDR2 FNYEAQ. The CDR3, as DNA: TGTGCCAGCAGCCTAGTAGTGGGACAGGGCTACTTTAGCAATCAGCCCCAGCATTTT. Translated: CASSLVVGQGYFSNQPQHF. Complete variable domain (other parts from reference TRBV7-6 and TRBJ1-5): GAGVSQSPRYKVTKRGQDVALRCDPISGHVSLYWYRQALGQGPEFLTYFNYEAQQDKSGLPNDRFSAERPEGSISTLTIQRTEQRDSAMYRCASSLVVGQGYFSNQPQHFGDGTRLSIL.

The J gene is TRBJ2-2, the V gene TRBV9; the match to TRBD2 covers 9 bases. From germline, CDR1 is SGDLS and CDR2 YYNGEE. The J segment lost 0 bases and the V segment lost 6 bases, leaving 15 bases of the junction unmatched. This CDR3 is 19 amino acids long. CDR3 in DNA: TGTGCCAGCACCGCTCGGCCCCAGCGGGGGGCGTCGAACACCGGGGAGCTGTTTTTT. It translates to CASTARPQRGASNTGELFF.